This TCR beta chain derives from a study of blood T cell repertoires in COVID-19. Study in general: Whether acute or convalescent, the COVID-19 samples came from the United States, Italy and Spain. Nucleic acid was either cDNA or gDNA, and it came from T cells, B-cell-depleted T cells, or PBMCs.

This clone occurred once. Per the study methods: Estimates of nucleated cell counts were drawn from the amplification of reference gene primers. Here immunoSEQ multiplex PCR was the method, and the copy in TCRdb shows in-frame clones only, minus some. D and trimming come from the DNA, and the V and J calls and clone size come from that table. The sample yields about 180,000 clones, roughly 83% seen once. The TCR sequence derives from a human donor in a cohort sampled during active COVID-19. Material: peripheral blood.

The CDR3 protein is CASSLLAGGLVYEQYF. Here the CDR3 DNA reads TGCGCCAGCAGCTTGTTGGCGGGAGGACTAGTCTACGAGCAGTACTTC. The chain joins TRBV5-1 to TRBJ2-7; 8 positions agree with TRBD2. CDR1 SGHRS and CDR2 YFSETQ come from the germline V gene. CDR3 length equals 16 residues. V was clipped by 1 base and J by 3 bases; unmatched bases: 9.